This T cell receptor beta chain was identified in a study of blood T cell repertoires in COVID-19. The overall study: Donors in the United States, Italy and Spain gave samples during acute or convalescent COVID-19. PBMCs, B-cell-depleted T cells, or T cells provided the cDNA or gDNA that made up the material.

V was cut by 2 bases and J by 0 bases, with 5 bases left in between. CDR3 length: 14 amino acids. CDR1 and CDR2 from the germline V gene are MNHEY and SVGAGI. In the original workflow: Amplification of reference gene primers was used by the study to estimate nucleated cell counts. Repertoires were generated with immunoSEQ multiplex PCR, while TCRdb's copy carries only in-frame clones and drops some. V and J calls and clone size come straight from that table; D and trimming were deduced from the DNA. The table lists 91,000 or so clones, around 87% of them singletons, with approximately 15% in the top ten.

This chain connects TRBV6-5 to TRBJ1-5, with D unresolved. The TCR originated in a human donor in a cohort sampled during active COVID-19. Sequenced: peripheral blood. CDR3 in DNA: TGTGCCAGCAGTTACAGCCATAGCAATCAGCCCCAGCATTTT. Its translation is CASSYSHSNQPQHF.